The entry below gives a single TCR beta chain sequence along with its context. Treatment defined: oral pan-JAK inhibitor, 5-10 mg twice daily. Trimming cost V 2 bases and J 4 bases, with 12 bases left between them. CDR1 is MGHRA and CDR2 is YSYEKL in the germline V gene. The CDR3 runs to 15 residues. The data were taken from a study of CD8+ T cells in alopecia areata. cDNA reverse transcribed from extracted RNA served as the sequencing template. Here immunoSEQ multiplex PCR was the method, and the copy in TCRdb shows in-frame clones only, minus some. The sample shows about 300,000 clones, about three fifths of them seen only once.

The sequence came from a human donor with alopecia areata. The J gene is TRBJ2-1, the V gene TRBV4-1; unclear D gene. The input for sequencing was CD4+ T cells sorted from blood, taken at week 24, from a patient treated with tofacitinib. The CDR3 DNA follows: TGCGCCAGCAGCCAATTCGGGTTGGTGTACAATGAGCAGTTCTTC. Its protein product is CASSQFGLVYNEQFF.